What follows are 27 T cell receptor beta chains derived from one specimen sequenced in a study of patients and donors after allogeneic stem cell transplantation (dated by TCRdb to 2018 to 2021). The receptor library was made with RT-PCR. The instrument given in TCRdb is NextSeq 550. Through fastp at Q25 and MiXCR, TCRdb rebuilt clones from the public reads, retaining in-frame beta chains. Each CDR3 protein gets just one entry, which takes the most common genes and DNA from the rows behind it. The sample table lists approximately 200,000 distinct CDR3 sequences, around two fifths of them with a count of one. Approximately 10% of the sample goes to the ten largest clones. Sequenced input: blood, either unsorted or a sorted T cell fraction (not recorded which). These receptors originate from a human donor who was either an allogeneic HSCT recipient or a stem cell or donor lymphocyte infusion donor (not recorded which). It is not recorded whose cells these are; they may come from a transplant donor.

The chain recombines TRBV4-2 with TRBJ1-2, with a possible D match to TRBD1 (5 bases). V was cut by 1 base and J by 3 bases, with 15 bases left in between. Germline loops: CDR1 LGHNA, CDR2 YNFKEQ. The CDR3 is made up of 16 amino acids. CDR3 sequence (DNA): TGTGCCAGCAGCCAAGTAGTTGGACAAGGGGACTATGGCTACACCTTC. Its protein is CASSQVVGQGDYGYTF.

This clonotype showed up just once. The V and J genes are TRBV5-1 and TRBJ2-3; no clear D gene. This CDR3 comprises 13 residues. Germline assignment: CDR1 SGHRS and CDR2 YFSETQ. V lost 8 bases and J 1 base, leaving 11 bases between the germline ends. The CDR3 protein is CASGGVGTDTQYF. Here the CDR3 DNA reads TGCGCCAGTGGCGGCGTCGGCACAGATACGCAGTATTTT. The full variable domain, its missing parts supplied by reference TRBV5-1 and TRBJ2-3, is KAGVTQTPRYLIKTRGQQVTLSCSPISGHRSVSWYQQTPGQGLQFLFEYFSETQRNKGNFPGRFSGRQFSNSRSEMNVSTLELGDSALYLCASGGVGTDTQYFGPGTRLTVL.

The chain is built from TRBV7-9 and TRBJ2-1; D might be TRBD1 (5 bases). CDR3 length: 14 residues. Germline lookup yields CDR1 SEHNR and CDR2 FQNEAQ (reference sequence). Between the trimmed V and J ends, which lost 3 bases and 7 bases, there was a span of 13 bases. For the CDR3, the DNA is TGTGCCAGCAGCTTTAGGCAGGGCCCTAATGAGCAGTTCTTC. Translated: CASSFRQGPNEQFF.

The chain has TRBV5-1 and TRBJ1-4, with D perhaps matching TRBD1 (5 bases). Between the trimmed V and J ends, which lost 0 bases and 4 bases, there was a span of 19 bases. This CDR3 comprises 18 residues. Germline V gives CDR1 SGHRS, CDR2 YFSETQ. CDR3 nucleotides: TGCGCCAGCAGCTTGGTTCTCGCGACTGGGGCCGGTAATGAAAAACTGTTTTTT. Amino acid sequence: CASSLVLATGAGNEKLFF.

The table lists this clonotype with a few counts. This rearrangement joins TRBV9 to TRBJ1-2, with 8 bases that match TRBD1. This CDR3 spans 14 amino acids. CDR1 and CDR2 from the germline V gene are SGDLS and YYNGEE. The J segment lost 3 bases and the V segment lost 0 bases, leaving 1 base of the junction unmatched. CDR3 sequence reads: CASSVAGQDYGYTF. CDR3 coding DNA: TGTGCCAGCAGCGTAGCGGGACAGGACTATGGCTACACCTTC.

The chain links TRBV14 to TRBJ2-7, with D possibly matching TRBD2 (5 bases). The CDR3 has 15 residues. Germline values: CDR1 SGHDN, CDR2 FVKESK. V lost 0 bases, J lost 3 bases, and 12 bases lay in between. CDR3 amino acids: CASSQDPEAYYEQYF. As DNA, the CDR3 is TGTGCCAGCAGCCAAGATCCGGAGGCCTACTACGAGCAGTACTTC.

The rearrangement links TRBV10-3 to TRBJ1-5; D gene ambiguous. This CDR3 spans 14 amino acids. Germline V gene data show CDR1 as ENHRY and CDR2 as SYGVKD. V shed 2 bases and J shed 3 bases, with 8 bases lying between them. CDR3 coding DNA: TGTGCCATCAGTGAGGGGCAGGTCAATCAGCCCCAGCATTTT. It yields the protein CAISEGQVNQPQHF.

This clonotype was detected a few times. J is TRBJ2-7 and V is TRBV20-1; D assignment may be TRBD1 or TRBD2 (6 bases each). V lost 3 bases and J 3 bases, leaving 15 bases between the germline ends. This CDR3 region has 14 residues. Germline CDR1 reads DFQATT; CDR2 reads SNEGSKA (reference sequence). The CDR3 region has the DNA TGCAGTGCTAGCCCCCGGGGGCGCTTCTACGAGCAGTACTTC. It codes for CSASPRGRFYEQYF.

The chain employs TRBV19 and TRBJ2-7, with TRBD1 identical over 8 bases. The CDR3 is 15 residues long. The V and J ends lost 3 bases and 2 bases, in that order; junction bases with no gene match: 6. Germline V gene sequence: CDR1 LNHDA, CDR2 SQIVND (reference sequence). CDR3 region: CASSIFGQGAYEQYF. The CDR3 bases are TGTGCCAGTAGTATCTTCGGACAGGGCGCCTACGAGCAGTACTTC. The full variable domain, its missing parts supplied by reference TRBV19 and TRBJ2-7, is DGGITQSPKYLFRKEGQNVTLSCEQNLNHDAMYWYRQDPGQGLRLIYYSQIVNDFQKGDIAEGYSVSREKKESFPLTVTSAQKNPTAFYLCASSIFGQGAYEQYFGPGTRLTVT.

The chain employs TRBV20-1 and TRBJ2-7; unclear D gene. Germline V gene lookup returns CDR1 DFQATT and CDR2 SNEGSKA (reference sequence). V lost 2 bases, J lost 4 bases, and 9 bases lay in between. The CDR3 has 12 residues. The CDR3 loop is CSARRNGYEQYF. As DNA, the CDR3 is TGCAGTGCTAGAAGGAATGGTTACGAGCAGTACTTC.

The chain couples TRBV20-1 to TRBJ1-3; the match to TRBD1 covers 10 bases. V was pared by 7 bases and J by 1 base, with 10 bases of the junction left unmatched. CDR1 and CDR2 from the germline V gene are DFQATT and SNEGSKA (reference sequence). The CDR3 has 16 amino acids. The CDR3 DNA is TGCAGTGTCGGGGGCACGGACAGGGGGTCTGGAAACACCATATATTTT. It specifies CSVGGTDRGSGNTIYF.

This clonotype was detected only a few times. The rearrangement links TRBV14 to TRBJ1-6; a weak D match, TRBD1 (5 bases). V shed 4 bases and J shed 4 bases, with 11 bases lying between them. This CDR3 comprises 15 residues. The germline V gene has CDR1 SGHDN and CDR2 FVKESK. CDR3: CASSPVGQYNSPLHF. As DNA, the CDR3 is TGTGCCAGCAGCCCCGTGGGGCAATATAATTCACCCCTCCACTTT.

The chain joins TRBV7-3 to TRBJ1-1; 9 nucleotides agree with TRBD1. Germline V gene sequence: CDR1 SGHTA, CDR2 FQGTGA. V was clipped by 6 bases and J by 1 base; unmatched bases: 9. The length of the CDR3 is 16 residues. CDR3 coding DNA: TGTGCCAGCAGGTCCACAGGGGGCGCCGGGAACACTGAAGCTTTCTTT. Translated, it gives CASRSTGGAGNTEAFF.

The chain links TRBV5-1 to TRBJ1-2; D is undetermined. V lost 3 bases to trimming and J lost 5 bases, with 14 bases between them. The CDR3 totals 14 residues. Germline values: CDR1 SGHRS, CDR2 YFSETQ. CDR3 nucleotide sequence: TGCGCCAGCAGCTCCCGGGGTTCGGGATATGGCTACACCTTC. Protein: CASSSRGSGYGYTF.

This clonotype was detected only a few times. This chain uses TRBV15 with TRBJ1-1; a possible D gene is TRBD1 (5 bases). Germline lookup yields CDR1 LNHNV and CDR2 YYDKDF (reference sequence). V lost 0 bases, J lost 1 base, and 12 bases lay in between. There are 16 residues in the CDR3. Written as DNA, the CDR3 is TGTGCCACCAGCAGAGATTTGGTACAGGCGAACACTGAAGCTTTCTTT. Residues: CATSRDLVQANTEAFF.

J is TRBJ2-5 and V is TRBV11-2; unclear D gene. CDR1 is SGHAT and CDR2 is FQNNGV in the germline V gene. This CDR3 contains 14 residues. The V gene lost 0 bases and the J gene lost 7 bases, with 12 bases spanning the gap. The CDR3 here is CASSLEVPGGTQYF. CDR3 DNA: TGTGCCAGCAGCTTAGAGGTTCCCGGTGGGACCCAGTACTTC. Using reference TRBV11-2 and TRBJ2-5 for the parts outside the CDR3, the full variable domain is EAGVAQSPRYKIIEKRQSVAFWCNPISGHATLYWYQQILGQGPKLLIQFQNNGVVDDSQLPKDRFSAERLKGVDSTLKIQPAKLEDSAVYLCASSLEVPGGTQYFGPGTRLLVL.

The V call is TRBV3-1, the J call TRBJ2-1; a weak D match, TRBD1 (5 bases). The CDR3 totals 13 residues. With 4 bases removed from V and 4 bases from J, the gap between germline ends came to 8 bases. Germline values: CDR1 LGHDT, CDR2 YNNKEL (reference sequence). This CDR3 is CASSRDRYNEQFF. For the CDR3, the DNA is TGTGCCAGCAGCCGAGACAGATACAATGAGCAGTTCTTC.

The genes are TRBV6-5 and TRBJ2-3, with 9 bases fitting TRBD2. This CDR3 contains 17 residues. The V and J ends lost 3 bases and 5 bases, in that order; junction bases with no gene match: 12. The germline V gene has CDR1 MNHEY and CDR2 SVGAGI. The chain's CDR3 is CASSYLAGARAVDTQYF. Here the CDR3 DNA reads TGTGCCAGCAGTTATTTAGCGGGGGCCCGGGCTGTAGATACGCAGTATTTT.

The chain links TRBV28 to TRBJ1-4; TRBD1 matches 9 bases. V lost 6 bases and J lost 8; bases outside the gene matches: 7. Per germline, CDR1 MDHEN and CDR2 SYDVKM. The CDR3 consists of 14 residues. The CDR3 region is CASSQTGTGEKLFF. As DNA, the CDR3 is TGTGCCAGCAGCCAAACCGGGACAGGGGAAAAACTGTTTTTT.

This chain connects TRBV12-3 or TRBV12-4 to TRBJ2-3, with D perhaps matching TRBD1 (5 bases). CDR3 length equals 17 residues. V lost 6 bases to trimming and J lost 4 bases, with 23 bases between them. The CDR3 here is CASRPKAGLLGSDTQYF. In DNA form, the CDR3 reads TGTGCCAGCAGACCTAAGGCAGGGCTTCTGGGCTCAGATACGCAGTATTTT.

The rearrangement links TRBV20-1 to TRBJ2-3; weak D call: TRBD1 (6 bases). Germline V gene data show CDR1 as DFQATT and CDR2 as SNEGSKA (reference sequence). Trimming cost V 4 bases and J 2 bases, with 10 bases left between them. CDR3 length: 13 amino acids. The CDR3 region is CSAIRGNTDTQYF. In DNA, the CDR3 is TGCAGTGCTATCAGGGGTAACACAGATACGCAGTATTTT.

The genes are TRBV7-6 and TRBJ1-3; perhaps TRBD1 as D (5 bases). The CDR3 totals 14 residues. From germline, CDR1 is SGHVS and CDR2 FNYEAQ. Trimming shortened V by 4 bases and J by 2 bases, and 9 bases separated the two germline ends. The CDR3 sequence: CASSYGGTGNTIYF. CDR3 nucleotides: TGTGCCAGCAGCTACGGGGGAACTGGAAACACCATATATTTT.

The chain couples TRBV10-3 to TRBJ2-7, with a possible D match to TRBD1 (5 bases). The length of the CDR3 is 15 residues. The V end was cut by 6 bases, the J end by 3 bases, with 18 bases between. Germline-derived CDR1 and CDR2 are ENHRY and SYGVKD. CDR3 DNA sequence: TGTGCCATCAGCCGACAGTGGCCTAGGAGCTACGAGCAGTACTTC. Its translation is CAISRQWPRSYEQYF.

This clonotype appeared a few times. The chain has TRBV10-3 and TRBJ1-6, with D unclear. The V and J ends lost 0 bases and 6 bases respectively, with 6 bases between them. Per germline, CDR1 ENHRY and CDR2 SYGVKD. The CDR3 runs 14 residues. The CDR3 sequence: CAISESQANSPLHF. The CDR3 coding sequence is TGTGCCATCAGTGAGTCCCAGGCTAATTCACCCCTCCACTTT.

This clonotype was counted between two and nine times. The chain recombines TRBV7-2 with TRBJ2-1; the D is unclear. Trimming took off 5 bases at V and 10 bases at J, with 12 bases between the two ends. The CDR3 sequence is 12 residues long. Germline V gives CDR1 SGHTA, CDR2 FQGNSA. CDR3 amino acids: CASSKAGQEQFF. DNA for the CDR3: TGTGCCAGCAGCAAAGCTGGGCAGGAGCAGTTCTTC.

About this clonotype: Because it lacks the conserved phenylalanine or tryptophan at the end, this CDR3 is likely a read error. V and J are TRBV5-1 and TRBJ1-1; a possible D gene is TRBD1 (5 bases). The V gene lost 4 bases and the J gene lost 7 bases, with 23 bases spanning the gap. The germline CDR1 and CDR2 sequences are SGHRS and YFSETQ. This CDR3 spans 16 amino acids. CDR3 amino acids: CASSEFRGGVGGEAFY. CDR3 sequence (DNA): TGCGCCAGCAGCGAATTTAGGGGAGGCGTCGGAGGTGAAGCTTTCTAT.

CDR3 in DNA: TGCGCCAGCAGCCAACTAGCGGGGGGCCGGCGCTCCTACAATGAGCAGTTCTTC. This gives the protein CASSQLAGGRRSYNEQFF. The genes are TRBV5-1 and TRBJ2-1; TRBD2 agrees at 12 bases. This CDR3 is 18 amino acids long. With V trimmed by 4 bases and J by 0 bases, 8 bases remained unmatched. CDR1 and CDR2 (germline): SGHRS, YFSETQ.